The 32 T cell receptor beta chains reported below all come from one sample, sequenced in a study of tumor-infiltrating lymphocytes in primary liver carcinoma. Starting material for RNA and DNA co-extraction consisted of roughly 18-34 mg of unsorted bulk tissue. The authors made TCR beta cDNA from 400 to 550 ng total RNA with a constant-region primer. Each TCR beta library was derived from three nested multiplex PCR rounds that employed slightly modified ARM-PCR. Rounds one and two of PCR, each of 10 cycles, were primed with TRBV1-TRBV30 forward primers and a C-beta reverse primer. TCRdb redid the calling of the multiplex PCR reads with MiXCR, one entry per CDR3 protein. Of approximately 99,000 distinct CDR3 sequences detected, about 70% appear once; the ten largest clones hold around 9.1%. The sequencing sample was made of liver tumor tissue from sampling region 5. The subset: tumor region T5, tumor centre. The receptors derive from a woman aged 55-70 years with primary liver carcinoma and hepatitis B virus infection.

Remarks on this clonotype: A much larger clone differs from this one at a single base, so this may be a read error. The chain carries TRBV6-5 and TRBJ1-5; D call uncertain. The CDR3 extends over 18 amino acids. Germline V gene data show CDR1 as MNHEY and CDR2 as SVGAGI. DNA for the CDR3: TGTACCAGCAGTTACTCCCCCGGGCCCCCAATCCCTAATCAGCCCCAGCATTTT. Translated, it gives CTSSYSPGPPIPNQPQHF.

This clonotype was recorded at least ten times. This chain links TRBV5-1 with TRBJ2-5, with TRBD2 matching over 9 bases. Germline trimming cut 4 bases from V and 5 bases from J; bases unmatched to any gene: 6. The CDR3 covers 14 residues. Germline V lookup: CDR1 SGHRS, CDR2 YFSETQ. DNA of the CDR3: TGCGCCAGCAGCCCTTCCGGGACTAGCGAGACCCAGTACTTC. It translates to CASSPSGTSETQYF.

This clonotype was picked up many times. The genes are TRBV19 and TRBJ2-3, with D uncertain. This CDR3 is 15 amino acids long. V lost 4 bases and J lost 1, with 12 bases in between. Per germline, CDR1 LNHDA and CDR2 SQIVND (reference sequence). The CDR3 sequence is CASSSSGGGTDTQYF. DNA of the CDR3: TGTGCCAGTAGTAGCTCGGGCGGAGGCACAGATACGCAGTATTTT.

V is TRBV6-5 and J is TRBJ2-1; 10 bases map to TRBD2. Germline V lookup: CDR1 MNHEY, CDR2 SVGAGI. The CDR3 contains 16 residues. The V gene end was trimmed by 0 bases and the J gene end by 13 bases; junction bases not matched to a gene: 12. This CDR3 is CASSYSTSGIPLDQFF. CDR3 nucleotide sequence: TGTGCCAGCAGTTACTCAACTAGCGGGATTCCATTGGACCAGTTCTTC.

The sample holds many counts of this clonotype. The chain uses TRBV6-1 and TRBJ2-5; TRBD1 aligns across 10 bases. The trim removed 2 bases at V and 6 bases at J, leaving 6 bases unmatched. The CDR3 is 15 residues long. The germline gives CDR1 MNHNS, CDR2 SASEGT. The CDR3 protein is CASSESRTGGQTQYF. DNA of the CDR3: TGTGCCAGCAGTGAATCCAGGACAGGGGGGCAGACCCAGTACTTC.

On this clonotype itself: The junction does not match germline at one end; this may be a read error. This sequence joins TRBV11-2 and TRBJ2-1; possibly TRBD2 for D (5 bases). This CDR3 is built from 14 residues. Germline assignment: CDR1 SGHAT and CDR2 FQNNGV. This CDR3 reads CASRLGSSWGEQFF. The CDR3 DNA sequence: TGTGCCAGCAGGTTAGGGTCTAGCTGGGGTGAGCAGTTCTTC.

As concerns this clonotype: Germline is not matched at one junction end, which may reflect a read error. The V gene is TRBV29-1, the J gene TRBJ2-5; TRBD1 matches 8 bases. The CDR3 consists of 13 residues. In germline, CDR1 is SQVTM, CDR2 ANQGSEA. The CDR3 sequence: CSAGQGGGGTQYF. Here the CDR3 DNA reads TGTAGCGCCGGACAGGGAGGTGGCGGGACCCAGTACTTC.

With respect to this clonotype: An end of the junction does not agree with germline; a read error may underlie this. CDR3 sequence (DNA): TGTGCCAGCAGTTACAGGACAGGGTTAGGGTGCGAGCACTACTTC. This codes for CASSYRTGLGCEHYF. This chain links TRBV6-6 with TRBJ2-7, with 8 bases identical to TRBD1. This CDR3 is 15 amino acids long. Germline assignment: CDR1 MNHNY and CDR2 SVGAGI (reference sequence).

As for this clonotype: The final CDR3 position lacks the conserved phenylalanine or tryptophan, pointing to a likely read error. The limits of the CDR3 on the DNA are not certain, so only TCRdb's listed CDR3 is given. This chain joins TRBV11-2 and TRBJ1-6; the D call in the table, TRBD1, was not verified against the DNA. Germline loops: CDR1 SGHAT, CDR2 FQNNGV. The CDR3 spans 13 residues, counting both ends. The CDR3 loop reads CASRGGYNSPLYL.

This clonotype was recorded many times. This rearrangement joins TRBV6-5 to TRBJ2-1; D not certain. The germline CDR1 and CDR2 sequences are MNHEY and SVGAGI. The CDR3 loop spans 16 amino acids. Trimming cost V 0 bases and J 0 bases, with 9 bases left between them. CDR3 DNA sequence: TGTGCCAGCAGTTACTCGGGCCCCAGCTCCTACAATGAGCAGTTCTTC. Translating it yields CASSYSGPSSYNEQFF.

About this clonotype: The junction departs from germline at one end; a sequencing error may be responsible. V and J are TRBV11-1 and TRBJ2-1; TRBD1 agrees at 10 bases. This CDR3 spans 15 amino acids. CDR1 and CDR2 (germline): SGHAT, FQDESV (reference sequence). The CDR3 loop reads CGSSQRIGTGVQQFF. The CDR3 DNA is TGTGGCAGCAGCCAGAGAATCGGGACAGGGGTTCAGCAGTTCTTC.

Details on this clonotype: Germline is not matched at one junction end, which may reflect a read error. This chain connects TRBV11-2 to TRBJ2-1, with D perhaps matching TRBD1 or TRBD2 (5 bases each). The CDR3 runs to 17 residues. Germline V CDR1 and CDR2: SGHAT, FQNNGV. CDR3 nucleotides: TGTGCCAACAGCTTACGACCGGGACGGAGATTATACGATGAGCAGTTCTTC. Protein sequence: CANSLRPGRRLYDEQFF.

This clonotype showed up just once. The rearrangement links TRBV5-4 to TRBJ2-1, with D tentatively TRBD1 or TRBD2 (6 bases each). Trimming shortened V by 6 bases and J by 9 bases, and 25 bases separated the two germline ends. The germline V gene encodes CDR1 SGHNT and CDR2 YYREEE (reference sequence). This CDR3 spans 16 amino acids. CDR3 amino acids: CASTRGGPLPDTEQFF. CDR3 in DNA: TGTGCCAGCACCCGTGGGGGGCCTCTTCCAGACACTGAGCAGTTCTTC.

Notes on this clonotype: At one end the junction does not follow the germline gene, possibly because of a read error. The genes are TRBV6-5 and TRBJ1-2; unclear D gene. The CDR3 covers 13 residues. CDR1 MNHEY and CDR2 SVGAGI come from the germline V gene. CDR3 sequence: CASSTTSTYGYTF. CDR3 nucleotide sequence: TGTGCCAGCAGCACAACATCTACCTATGGTTACACCTTC.

This chain uses TRBV6-1 with TRBJ2-2, with D uncertain. Trimming removed 2 bases from V and 5 bases from J, with 12 bases in between. The germline gives CDR1 MNHNS, CDR2 SASEGT. The CDR3 is 15 residues long. The CDR3 loop reads CASSESEHGTGELFF. CDR3 sequence (DNA): TGTGCCAGCAGTGAAAGTGAACATGGTACCGGGGAGCTGTTTTTT.

Concerning this clonotype itself: The CDR3 does not close with the conserved phenylalanine or tryptophan, likely indicating a read error. The chain links TRBV10-2 to TRBJ2-7, with TRBD2 matching over 8 bases. Losses at the gene ends were 6 bases for V and 6 bases for J; bases not matched to a gene: 7. The length of the CDR3 is 13 residues. Germline V gives CDR1 WSHSY, CDR2 SAAADI. The CDR3, as DNA: TGCGCCAGCAGAGTAGCGGGAAGGCGCGAGCAGTACCTC. It specifies CASRVAGRREQYL.

In regard to this clonotype: The conserved phenylalanine or tryptophan is not found at the CDR3 terminus, so this likely reflects a read error. The chain couples TRBV5-6 to TRBJ2-3, with D unresolved. Trimming removed 2 bases from V and 0 bases from J, with 13 bases in between. Germline CDR1 reads SGHDT; CDR2 reads YYEEEE. The CDR3 totals 16 residues. In DNA, the CDR3 is TGTGCCAGCAGCTTCTTAGGCACCTCTAGCACAGATACGCAGTATGTT. This codes for CASSFLGTSSTDTQYV.

With respect to this clonotype: Germline and junction disagree at one end, which may indicate a read error. The V call is TRBV5-4, the J call TRBJ2-1, with 7 positions matching TRBD2. The length of the CDR3 is 16 residues. Germline assignment: CDR1 SGHNT and CDR2 YYREEE (reference sequence). CDR3 bases: TGTGGCAGCAGCTTGGGAGGGAGCCCCCCCTACAATGAGCAGTTCTTC. Translating gives CGSSLGGSPPYNEQFF.

As regards this clonotype: The junction shows a germline mismatch at one end, possibly a read error. This sequence joins TRBV11-2 and TRBJ2-7; D call uncertain. Per germline, CDR1 SGHAT and CDR2 FQNNGV. This CDR3 has 12 residues. The CDR3 DNA follows: TGTACCAGCAGCATTCCCCAAGGGGAGCAGTACTTC. Residues: CTSSIPQGEQYF.

This clonotype showed up just a few times. The chain couples TRBV7-9 to TRBJ1-2, with D unclear. The V and J ends lost 5 bases and 7 bases respectively, with 26 bases between them. The germline CDR1 and CDR2 sequences are SEHNR and FQNEAQ (reference sequence). The CDR3 sequence is 17 residues long. CDR3 sequence (DNA): TGTGCCAGCAGCGCCGCGGAGAGTATCCCCACAACGTCTGGCTACACCTTC. This encodes CASSAAESIPTTSGYTF.

Worth noting for this clonotype: One end of the junction is discordant with germline, which a read error may explain. The rearrangement joins TRBV28 to TRBJ2-3, with TRBD2 as a possible D gene (5 bases). The CDR3 is 14 residues long. Germline V CDR1 and CDR2: MDHEN, SYDVKM. This chain's CDR3 is CASSFFRDRDMQYF. CDR3 nucleotides: TGTGCCAGCAGTTTTTTTAGGGATCGGGATATGCAGTATTTT.

As to this clonotype: Relative to the germline gene, one junction end is altered; a read error may explain this. The chain uses TRBV11-2 and TRBJ1-6; D might be TRBD1 (5 bases). The length of the CDR3 is 15 residues. Germline V gene data show CDR1 as SGHAT and CDR2 as FQNNGV. CDR3: CTSSLETGGNTPLHF. The CDR3 DNA is TGTACCAGCAGCTTAGAAACAGGAGGCAATACACCCCTCCACTTT.

This clonotype is a singleton in its sample. This chain joins TRBV28 and TRBJ2-5, with D possibly being TRBD1 or TRBD2 (5 bases each). Trimming took 5 bases from V and 6 from J, leaving 16 bases between them. Germline V gene sequence: CDR1 MDHEN, CDR2 SYDVKM. This CDR3 contains 14 residues. The CDR3 sequence is CASSGDHLRQTQYF. The CDR3 coding sequence is TGTGCCAGCAGTGGGGACCACCTCAGGCAGACCCAGTACTTC.

V gene TRBV11-3 combines with J gene TRBJ2-4, with D perhaps TRBD2 (6 bases). The germline V gene has CDR1 SGHNT and CDR2 YENEEA. The CDR3 has 16 residues. V lost 4 bases, J lost 5 bases, and 18 bases lay in between. The chain's CDR3 is CASSYRRRERENIQYF. DNA of the CDR3: TGTGCCAGCAGCTACAGACGGAGGGAGCGAGAAAACATTCAGTACTTC.

About this clonotype: The final CDR3 position lacks the conserved phenylalanine or tryptophan, pointing to a likely read error. No DNA is shown, since the ends of the CDR3 on it are uncertain; the CDR3 is the one TCRdb lists. The gene calls are TRBV28 and TRBJ2-7. Both ends counted, the CDR3 spans 12 residues. The germline V gene encodes CDR1 MDHEN and CDR2 SYDVKM. The chain's CDR3 is CASCLLEDEQYI.

To note about this clonotype: Compared with germline, one end of the junction differs, possibly owing to a read error. The chain recombines TRBV11-3 with TRBJ1-1, with D unclear. The germline gives CDR1 SGHNT, CDR2 YENEEA. The CDR3 covers 14 residues. This chain's CDR3 is CANSQGLQNTEAFF. The CDR3 coding sequence is TGTGCCAACAGCCAAGGACTCCAAAACACTGAAGCTTTCTTC.

Regarding this clonotype: This may be a read error, as it is one base from a much larger clone. CDR3 loop: CTSSLYPAYEQYF. The CDR3 DNA follows: TGTACCAGCAGCTTATACCCCGCTTACGAGCAGTACTTC. The V gene is TRBV7-9, the J gene TRBJ2-7; D unclear. The CDR3 extends over 13 amino acids. Germline loops: CDR1 SEHNR, CDR2 FQNEAQ (reference sequence). Based on the CDR3 plus reference TRBV7-9 and TRBJ2-7, the full variable domain is DTGVSQNPRHKITKRGQNVTFRCDPISEHNRLYWYRQTLGQGPEFLTYFQNEAQLEKSRLLSDRFSAERPKGSFSTLEIQRTEQGDSAMYLCTSSLYPAYEQYFGPGTRLTVT.

Notes on this clonotype: Compared with germline, one end of the junction differs, possibly owing to a read error. The chain carries TRBV24-1 and TRBJ1-1; maybe TRBD1 (6 bases). The CDR3 sequence is 15 residues long. Germline V gives CDR1 KGHDR, CDR2 SFDVKD. CDR3 coding DNA: TGTGCCACCAGTGGCACCGGGACACAGAACACTGTAGCTTTCTTT. It translates to CATSGTGTQNTVAFF.

For this clonotype: The junction does not match germline at one end; this may be a read error. The chain employs TRBV12-3 or TRBV12-4 and TRBJ2-6; D possibly matches TRBD1 or TRBD2 (5 bases each). The CDR3 totals 13 residues. CDR3 protein: CASSIAGTNVLSF. CDR3 DNA: TGTGCCAGCAGTATAGCTGGGACCAACGTCCTGAGTTTC.

In this sample, this clonotype turned up many times. This chain joins TRBV14 and TRBJ1-3; 7 nucleotides align to TRBD1. This CDR3 has 16 residues. V gave up 5 bases and J gave up 2 bases; unmatched junction bases: 9. Per the germline V gene, CDR1 is SGHDN and CDR2 is FVKESK. The CDR3 DNA is TGTGCCAGCAGCGCCCACAGGGGAACAGCTGGAAACACCATATATTTT. Its translation: CASSAHRGTAGNTIYF.

Note on this clonotype: A much larger clone differs from this one at a single base, so this may be a read error. This sequence joins TRBV2 and TRBJ2-7, with a possible D match to TRBD2 (7 bases). The CDR3 runs to 13 residues. V was trimmed by 5 bases and J by 6 bases, leaving 14 bases between them. Per the germline V gene, CDR1 is SNHLY and CDR2 is FYNNEI. CDR3 DNA: TGTGCCAGCAGTAAGGGGGGGCAGGGCGAGCAGTACTTC. Its protein product is CASSKGGQGEQYF.

The rearrangement links TRBV7-9 to TRBJ1-2; D is undetermined. V lost 1 base and J 8 bases, leaving 11 bases between the germline ends. Germline values: CDR1 SEHNR, CDR2 FQNEAQ (reference sequence). This CDR3 spans 13 amino acids. The CDR3, as DNA: TGTGCCAGCAGCTTAGAAGCGGGTCGGGGCTACACCTTC. Amino acid sequence: CASSLEAGRGYTF.